The T cell receptor beta chain described here comes from a study of post-analysis software for immune sequencing data. Overall study findings and caveats: Comparison of patients with controls showed about 5 TRBV segments more frequent in patients, TRBV5-6, TRBV5-1 and TRBV20-1 among them. Significantly lower normalized Chao1 diversity was seen in multiple sclerosis patients than in controls.

CDR3 length equals 11 residues. Germline V lookup: CDR1 SGHKS, CDR2 YYEKEE (reference sequence). Details on this clonotype: Its matching antigen is unknown.

Prepared TCR beta cDNA libraries contained unique molecular identifiers. The yield from approximately 1 to 10 million T cells was roughly 0.5 million cDNA molecules in total. Via MiXCR, TCRdb re-called the PCR reads, giving one row per CDR3 protein. Of hundreds of thousands of distinct CDR3 sequences in the sample, more than 50% were seen once. The receptor was derived from a girl aged 2 to 10 with multiple sclerosis. The material sequenced was blood. The gene calls are TRBV5-5 and TRBJ2-1, with no clear D. The last part of the DNA fits TRBJ2-7 better; the J call may be wrong. This chain's CDR3 is CASSIKYEQYF. The DNA for the CDR3 is TGTGCCAGCAGCATCAAGTACGAGCAGTACTTC.